This TCR beta chain came from a study of CD8+CD57+ T cells in acquired aplastic anemia. Study summary: Sorted CD4+ and CD8+ cell DNA averaged approximately 3.2 ug. Study-level results: No significant difference in CD8+ Simpson's diversity was found between patients and controls.

It was genomic DNA that served as the template for profiling TCR beta VDJ and CDR3. In TCRdb, the reads were re-called with MiXCR into one record per CDR3 protein. The top ten hold roughly 30% of the sample, which has about 120,000 distinct CDR3 sequences, 58% seen once. Concerning this clonotype: The antigen remains undetermined. The conserved final phenylalanine or tryptophan is absent from the CDR3, which likely points to a read error.

By flow cytometry, patients selected for sequencing had shown an expansion of CD8+CD57+ cells. The patients all had a severe acquired aplastic anemia diagnosis. CDR3 length equals 15 residues. The V gene's germline CDR1 is SGHVS and CDR2 FQNEAQ. The V and J ends lost 5 bases and 0 bases respectively, with 8 bases between them. This chain uses TRBV7-8 with TRBJ2-6; D call uncertain. This receptor was taken from a human donor with aplastic anemia. The sample taken for sequencing was sorted CD4+, CD8+, or CD8+CD57+ T cells (not recorded which) from PBMCs. This CDR3 is CASSHGSSGANVLTL. The CDR3, as DNA: TGTGCCAGCAGCCACGGTAGCTCTGGGGCCAACGTCCTGACTCTC.